This is a list of T cell receptor beta chains from one sample in a study of early T cells in non-severe SARS-CoV-2 infection. MiXCR, run by TCRdb on the 5' RACE reads, gives a single entry per CDR3 protein. The sample lists 55,000 to 80,000 distinct CDR3 sequences, 8.8% seen once, with roughly 13% in the top ten. Sequencing used whole blood, obtained at baseline. The receptor set was obtained from an adult who was a healthcare worker with PCR-confirmed SARS-CoV-2 infection or an uninfected control (not recorded which). CDR3s include the opening cysteine and the closing phenylalanine or tryptophan. The size of a clone is reported for some rows only, either as once, few or many, or as a class for expanded clones.

v_call	clone_size	j_call	cdr3_aa
TRBV15	few	TRBJ2-7	CATSRPGQGTYEQYF
TRBV5-6	many	TRBJ2-3	CASSLAGPTDTQYF
TRBV6-5	many	TRBJ1-2	CASSYHTGENYGYTF
TRBV14	many	TRBJ2-1	CASSQGTSLPDNEQFF
TRBV12-3/TRBV12-4	many	TRBJ2-2	CASKQGGTTGELFF
TRBV19	.	TRBJ2-5	CASSRQGAWETQYF
TRBV4-1	few	TRBJ2-7	CASSPVAGHEQYF
TRBV10-3	many	TRBJ2-5	CAISVGSQETQYF
TRBV27	.	TRBJ2-7	CASSLMVSYEQYF
TRBV6-1	few	TRBJ2-1	CASSDINEQFF
TRBV12-3/TRBV12-4	.	TRBJ1-6	CASSLGDRYSPLHF
TRBV13	many	TRBJ1-1	CASSPAGANTEAFF
TRBV5-5	few	TRBJ1-5	CASSPYTTGAAQPQHF
TRBV12-3/TRBV12-4	many	TRBJ2-5	CASSPTGIGETQYF
TRBV20-1	many	TRBJ2-7	CSARLAGAPREQYF
TRBV12-3/TRBV12-4	few	TRBJ1-3	CASSLTGRGNTIYF
TRBV7-2	few	TRBJ1-5	CASSLGLGRINF